The source of this T cell receptor (beta chain) is a study of blood T cell repertoires in COVID-19. As for the study in general: Sources were T cells, B-cell-depleted T cells, or PBMCs; the material itself was cDNA or gDNA.

This CDR3 has 15 amino acids. CDR1 is LNHDA and CDR2 is SQIVND in the germline V gene (reference sequence). V was clipped by 3 bases and J by 4 bases, with 10 bases between them. Profiling relied on immunoSEQ multiplex PCR, and the TCRdb table lists in-frame clones only, not all of them. In the table there are around 30,000 clones, approximately 88% of which are singletons. The count of this clone is one. The chain carries TRBV19 and TRBJ2-6; D is unresolved. The sequence was collected from a man aged 70 or older with active COVID-19. The source material was peripheral blood. The CDR3 DNA is TGTGCCAGTAGTATCTATGCTGCGGGGGCCAACGTCCTGACTTTC. It translates to CASSIYAAGANVLTF. The variable domain in full, with the rest retrieved from reference TRBV19 and TRBJ2-6, is DGGITQSPKYLFRKEGQNVTLSCEQNLNHDAMYWYRQDPGQGLRLIYYSQIVNDFQKGDIAEGYSVSREKKESFPLTVTSAQKNPTAFYLCASSIYAAGANVLTFGAGSRLTVL.